One sample yielded the 7 T cell receptor beta chains listed below, sequenced in a study of blood T cell repertoires in COVID-19. Profiling relied on immunoSEQ multiplex PCR, and the TCRdb table lists in-frame clones only, not all of them. The sample lists 250,000 to 300,000 clones, over 75% occurring once. Sequenced input: PBMCs or T cells enriched from blood (not recorded which). Every receptor here comes from a young man who had recovered from COVID-19.

V is TRBV6-2 or TRBV6-3 and J is TRBJ1-4; no definite D call. The V end lost 5 bases, the J end lost 0 bases, and 10 bases lay between the germline ends. The CDR3 covers 15 residues. Germline V CDR1 and CDR2: MNHEY, SVGEGT. The DNA of the CDR3 is TGTGCCAGCAGTACCCGAGATGCAACTAATGAAAAACTGTTTTTT. Its translation: CASSTRDATNEKLFF.

J is TRBJ2-3 and V is TRBV4-2; weak D call: TRBD1 (6 bases). Between the trimmed V and J ends, which lost 0 bases and 5 bases, there was a span of 15 bases. Germline-derived CDR1 and CDR2 are LGHNA and YNFKEQ. The length of the CDR3 is 16 residues. Here the CDR3 DNA reads TGTGCCAGCAGCCAAGAGTACAGGGACGGTGGAGATACGCAGTATTTT. Translating it yields CASSQEYRDGGDTQYF.

This clone was counted a few times. The rearrangement links TRBV7-9 to TRBJ1-1, with D possibly being TRBD1 (5 bases). The CDR3 runs to 15 residues. The V and J ends lost 0 bases and 3 bases respectively, with 11 bases between them. In germline, CDR1 is SEHNR, CDR2 FQNEAQ (reference sequence). CDR3 nucleotide sequence: TGTGCCAGCAGCTTAGCATGGACAACTCACACTGAAGCTTTCTTT. Its protein product is CASSLAWTTHTEAFF.

J is TRBJ1-1 and V is TRBV6-5; D call uncertain. The CDR3 consists of 14 residues. V lost 6 bases, J lost 4 bases, and 15 bases lay in between. The germline gives CDR1 MNHEY, CDR2 SVGAGI. CDR3 sequence reads: CASRSGIIGTEAFF. Written as DNA, the CDR3 is TGTGCCAGCAGGTCCGGGATAATTGGCACTGAAGCTTTCTTT.

The chain carries TRBV7-3 and TRBJ2-3; D is possibly TRBD2 (5 bases). CDR3 size: 15 residues. V gave up 1 base and J gave up 0 bases, with 8 bases separating them. The germline gives CDR1 SGHTA, CDR2 FQGTGA. As DNA, the CDR3 is TGTGCCAGCAGCTTAATGCCGGGGAGCACAGATACGCAGTATTTT. Protein product: CASSLMPGSTDTQYF.

The chain couples TRBV2 to TRBJ2-3; D ambiguous. This CDR3 is built from 14 residues. V gave up 8 bases and J gave up 0 bases, with 12 bases separating them. Germline V lookup: CDR1 SNHLY, CDR2 FYNNEI. The DNA for the CDR3 is TGTGCCAGCGTAGTCGTACCAAGCACAGATACGCAGTATTTT. This codes for CASVVVPSTDTQYF. The full variable domain, rest sourced from reference TRBV2 and TRBJ2-3, is EPEVTQTPSHQVTQMGQEVILRCVPISNHLYFYWYRQILGQKVEFLVSFYNNEISEKSEIFDDQFSVERPDGSNFTLKIRSTKLEDSAMYFCASVVVPSTDTQYFGPGTRLTVL.

The rearrangement links TRBV6-5 to TRBJ2-5, with TRBD2 matching 8 bases. This CDR3 has 15 amino acids. Germline trimming cut 4 bases from V and 6 bases from J; bases unmatched to any gene: 10. In germline, CDR1 is MNHEY, CDR2 SVGAGI. CDR3: CASSLLAAGNKTQYF. For the CDR3, the DNA is TGTGCCAGCAGTTTACTAGCGGCGGGGAACAAGACCCAGTACTTC.